The next 24 T cell receptor beta chains were all read from a single sample in a study of T cells in localized non-small cell lung cancer. The protocol was immunoSEQ multiplex PCR, while the TCRdb copy is restricted to in-frame clones and leaves out a portion. The data show over 55,000 clones, roughly nine tenths seen once. The sequencing used peripheral blood, collected before any cancer treatment. The receptors were sampled from a woman aged 35 to 70 with stage I lung adenocarcinoma.

The chain employs TRBV28 and TRBJ2-2; D is uncertain. The CDR3 runs 12 residues. The V gene's germline CDR1 is MDHEN and CDR2 SYDVKM. V lost 3 bases and J 8 bases, leaving 7 bases between the germline ends. CDR3: CASSLRAGELFF. The DNA for the CDR3 is TGTGCCAGCAGTTTGAGAGCGGGGGAGCTGTTTTTT.

The count of this clone is one. A read error may account for a junction end that differs from germline. The chain joins TRBV7-7 to TRBJ2-5, with TRBD2 matching over 11 bases. The CDR3 consists of 14 residues. Germline-derived CDR1 and CDR2 are SSHAT and FNYEAQ (reference sequence). This CDR3 reads CASSSGLAGETQYF. CDR3 nucleotide sequence: TGTGCTAGCAGCTCCGGACTAGCGGGAGAGACCCAGTACTTC.

V and J are TRBV5-1 and TRBJ2-7, with 9 bases aligning to TRBD2. In germline, CDR1 is SGHRS, CDR2 YFSETQ. With 5 bases clipped from V and 5 bases from J, the junction kept 11 bases outside the gene matches. The CDR3 has 15 residues. The CDR3, as DNA: TGCGCCAGCAGAGTTACCGGGACTAGCATTGACGAGCAGTACTTC. Translated, it gives CASRVTGTSIDEQYF.

The chain is built from TRBV6-5 and TRBJ1-6, with 7 bases lining up with TRBD1. The germline V gene has CDR1 MNHEY and CDR2 SVGAGI. Trimming took 7 bases from V and 5 from J; bases not matched to a gene: 5. This CDR3 is built from 14 residues. The CDR3 sequence is CASTQGVNNSPLHF. CDR3 coding DNA: TGTGCCAGCACCCAGGGGGTGAATAATTCACCCCTCCACTTT.

Only one count was recorded for this clone. CDR3 amino acids: CASRLSTYQETQYF. The CDR3 nucleotides read TGTGCCAGCAGACTTTCGACATACCAAGAGACCCAGTACTTC. This chain joins TRBV27 and TRBJ2-5; the D is unclear. V shed 6 bases and J shed 0 bases, with 11 bases lying between them. Germline CDR1 is MNHEY and CDR2 is SMNVEV (reference sequence). This CDR3 region has 14 residues.

The V and J genes are TRBV4-3 and TRBJ2-7; 9 nucleotides agree with TRBD1. V lost 4 bases and J lost 3; bases outside the gene matches: 10. The CDR3 contains 16 residues. The germline CDR1 and CDR2 sequences are LGHNA and YSLEER. This chain's CDR3 is CASSRFLGQGNYEQYF. DNA of the CDR3: TGCGCCAGCAGCCGCTTCCTGGGACAGGGTAACTACGAGCAGTACTTC.

The CDR3 sequence: CAIMRANTVNEQFF. The DNA for the CDR3 is TGTGCCATCATGAGGGCGAACACGGTCAATGAGCAGTTCTTC. V and J are TRBV10-3 and TRBJ2-1; the D gene is possibly TRBD2 (5 bases). Germline V gene data show CDR1 as ENHRY and CDR2 as SYGVKD. V lost 7 bases to trimming and J lost 6 bases, with 16 bases between them. CDR3 length: 14 amino acids.

The DNA for the CDR3 is TGTGCCAGCAGTTCTGACAGGGGGAAGTATGGCTACACCTTC. Protein sequence: CASSSDRGKYGYTF. The V call is TRBV2, the J call TRBJ1-2; TRBD1 matches at 9 bases. The germline V gene encodes CDR1 SNHLY and CDR2 FYNNEI. The trim removed 5 bases at V and 5 bases at J, leaving 6 bases unmatched. The CDR3 totals 14 residues.

The rearrangement joins TRBV18 to TRBJ2-3; tentatively, D is TRBD1 or TRBD2 (6 bases each). V was pared by 3 bases and J by 0 bases, with 10 bases between. The CDR3 is 15 residues long. CDR1 and CDR2 (germline): KGHSH, LQKENI. The CDR3 nucleotides are TGTGCCAGCTCACCGGGGGGCCCTAGCACAGATACGCAGTATTTT. The encoded protein is CASSPGGPSTDTQYF.

The chain uses TRBV10-3 and TRBJ1-1, with D perhaps matching TRBD1 (5 bases). Looked up from germline, CDR1 is ENHRY and CDR2 is SYGVKD. V dropped 2 bases and J dropped 6 bases, with 10 bases sitting between them. The CDR3 loop spans 13 amino acids. The CDR3 DNA sequence: TGTGCCATCAGTGAGAGGGGAAGGGCTGAAGCTTTCTTT. Encoded protein: CAISERGRAEAFF.

The chain combines TRBV29-1 with TRBJ2-5; D unclear. Germline V gives CDR1 SQVTM, CDR2 ANQGSEA. Trimming pared 3 bases from V and 1 base from J, leaving 6 bases between. CDR3 length: 12 residues. This chain's CDR3 is CSVEGSQETQYF. The CDR3 nucleotides are TGCAGCGTTGAGGGCAGCCAAGAGACCCAGTACTTC. The full variable domain, rest sourced from reference TRBV29-1 and TRBJ2-5, is SAVISQKPSRDICQRGTSLTIQCQVDSQVTMMFWYRQQPGQSLTLIATANQGSEATYESGFVIDKFPISRPNLTFSTLTVSNMSPEDSSIYLCSVEGSQETQYFGPGTRLLVL.

This rearrangement joins TRBV6-6 to TRBJ2-7; 9 bases are a match to TRBD2. The CDR3 contains 13 residues. Germline lookup yields CDR1 MNHNY and CDR2 SVGAGI (reference sequence). V lost 7 bases, J lost 6 bases, and 7 bases stayed unmatched. CDR3 region: CASTPSGKVEQYF. The CDR3 DNA follows: TGTGCCAGCACCCCTAGCGGGAAAGTCGAGCAGTACTTC.

Here the CDR3 DNA reads TGTGCCAGCAGTTTACAGCTAGCGGGAGTGGGCCCCTACAATGAGCAGTTCTTC. It encodes CASSLQLAGVGPYNEQFF. This chain connects TRBV27 to TRBJ2-1, with TRBD2 matching 10 bases. CDR1 and CDR2 (germline): MNHEY, SMNVEV (reference sequence). The CDR3 runs to 18 residues. Losses at the gene ends were 2 bases for V and 2 bases for J; bases not matched to a gene: 9.

This clone was recorded a few times. V is TRBV6-5 and J is TRBJ2-2; D is uncertain. The V end lost 4 bases, the J end lost 1 base, and 4 bases lay between the germline ends. The germline V gene has CDR1 MNHEY and CDR2 SVGAGI. The CDR3 consists of 13 residues. As DNA, the CDR3 is TGTGCCAGCAGTTTCATGAACACCGGGGAGCTGTTTTTT. Translating gives CASSFMNTGELFF.

This chain links TRBV16 with TRBJ2-3; D is possibly TRBD2 (5 bases). The CDR3 is made up of 16 amino acids. Trimming removed 4 bases from V and 2 bases from J, with 16 bases in between. Germline CDR1 KGHSY, CDR2 FQNENV. CDR3: CASSPRRTAITDTQYF. The CDR3 DNA reads TGTGCCAGCAGCCCGCGGAGGACCGCCATCACAGATACGCAGTATTTT.

The rearrangement links TRBV9 to TRBJ1-1, with a weak D call TRBD1 (6 bases). Germline CDR1 reads SGDLS; CDR2 reads YYNGEE. V lost 0 bases, J lost 5 bases, and 14 bases lay in between. The CDR3 spans 15 residues. CDR3 DNA: TGTGCCAGCAGCGTAGGTTCAGGGGTAGGAACTGAAGCTTTCTTT. Translation gives CASSVGSGVGTEAFF.

The chain joins TRBV9 to TRBJ2-5, with D possibly TRBD1 on 6 matching bases. Germline CDR1 and CDR2: SGDLS and YYNGEE. V lost 4 bases, J lost 0 bases, and 19 bases lay in between. This CDR3 region has 17 residues. This CDR3 reads CASSPRGALTYQETQYF. The CDR3 region has the DNA TGTGCCAGCAGCCCCAGGGGAGCGCTCACGTACCAAGAGACCCAGTACTTC.

V and J are TRBV10-1 and TRBJ2-2; TRBD1 matches at 7 bases. The CDR3 length is 13 residues. Germline loops: CDR1 WNHNN, CDR2 SYGVQD (reference sequence). V lost 11 bases and J lost 4; bases outside the gene matches: 7. CDR3 DNA: TGCGCCGCACAGGGGACGAGCACCGGGGAGCTGTTTTTT. This encodes CAAQGTSTGELFF.

The chain joins TRBV5-1 to TRBJ1-3, with TRBD1 matching over 10 bases. V was clipped by 4 bases and J by 2 bases; unmatched bases: 9. Germline values: CDR1 SGHRS, CDR2 YFSETQ. The CDR3 consists of 17 residues. CDR3 nucleotides: TGCGCCAGCAGCAACGGACAGGGGGTGAACACTGGAAACACCATATATTTT. Amino acid sequence: CASSNGQGVNTGNTIYF.

This clone appeared a few times. Germline is not matched at one junction end, which may reflect a read error. This rearrangement joins TRBV19 to TRBJ2-7; 10 bases are shared with TRBD2. CDR1 and CDR2 from the germline V gene are LNHDA and SQIVND (reference sequence). The CDR3 length is 17 residues. CDR3 residues: CASSIGPSGGYSSEQYF. The DNA for the CDR3 is TGTGCCAGTAGTATAGGTCCTAGCGGGGGTTACTCCTCCGAGCAGTACTTC.

V is TRBV29-1 and J is TRBJ2-7, with D perhaps being TRBD1 or TRBD2 (6 bases each). The V and J ends lost 0 bases and 6 bases respectively, with 15 bases between them. The germline V gene encodes CDR1 SQVTM and CDR2 ANQGSEA. The CDR3 has 14 residues. The DNA for the CDR3 is TGCAGCGTTGAAGATCTAGGAGGGGGAGCCGAGCAGTACTTC. Its protein is CSVEDLGGGAEQYF.

This sequence joins TRBV18 and TRBJ1-5, with 9 positions matching TRBD1. The V gene end was trimmed by 2 bases and the J gene end by 5 bases; junction bases not matched to a gene: 4. The CDR3 extends over 15 amino acids. From germline, CDR1 is KGHSH and CDR2 LQKENI. CDR3 sequence reads: CASSPWTGVDQPQHF. The DNA of the CDR3 is TGTGCCAGCTCACCATGGACAGGGGTGGATCAGCCCCAGCATTTT.

The gene calls are TRBV7-6 and TRBJ2-3, with D possibly being TRBD2 (7 bases). Looked up from germline, CDR1 is SGHVS and CDR2 is FNYEAQ. The CDR3 has 14 residues. V lost 5 bases and J lost 3, with 12 bases in between. The CDR3 spells CASSGLGGTDTQYF. Written as DNA, the CDR3 is TGTGCCAGCAGCGGACTAGGGGGAACAGATACGCAGTATTTT.

The chain carries TRBV28 and TRBJ1-5, with 7 bases aligning to TRBD1. After removal of 2 bases from V and 7 bases from J, the junction contained 11 bases not matched to a gene. CDR3 length: 16 residues. In germline, CDR1 is MDHEN, CDR2 SYDVKM. The chain's CDR3 is CASSLIWQGGLQPQHF. The CDR3 DNA is TGTGCCAGCAGTTTAATCTGGCAGGGGGGGCTACAGCCCCAGCATTTT.